One sample yielded the 24 T cell receptor beta chains listed below, sequenced in a study of beta chain features in type 1 diabetes. The entirety of the isolated RNA underwent reverse transcription, so expressed TCRB transcripts were sequenced. Generated by immunoSEQ multiplex PCR, the TCRdb table keeps only in-frame clones and is missing some. The sample records roughly 45,000 clones, roughly 50% being singletons. The sample comprised stem cell memory CD4+ T cells from blood. These receptor sequences come from a woman in her 30s in good health.

The chain combines TRBV11-2 with TRBJ1-5; unclear D gene. V lost 5 bases to trimming and J lost 0 bases, with 17 bases between them. The CDR3 runs 17 residues. CDR1 is SGHAT, CDR2 FQNNGV, per germline. The CDR3 coding sequence is TGTGCCAGCAGCCCAAAGACGGGTCCCTATAGCAATCAGCCCCAGCATTTT. Protein: CASSPKTGPYSNQPQHF.

The sample holds a few counts of this clone. The rearrangement links TRBV9 to TRBJ1-1, with D perhaps TRBD1 (5 bases). The CDR3 extends over 16 amino acids. CDR1 SGDLS and CDR2 YYNGEE come from the germline V gene. The germline V and J ends were trimmed by 4 bases and 0 bases, with 16 bases remaining between them. The CDR3 spells CASSPLGRGLNTEAFF. The CDR3 DNA follows: TGTGCCAGCAGCCCCCTGGGGAGGGGCCTGAACACTGAAGCTTTCTTT.

The chain joins TRBV30 to TRBJ1-1; 7 bases match TRBD1. The germline CDR1 and CDR2 sequences are GTSNPN and SVGIG (reference sequence). The CDR3 extends over 14 amino acids. V trimming: 8 bases; J trimming: 6 bases; junction bases outside the gene matches: 15. In nucleotides, the CDR3 is TGTGCCGGCTACAGGGGATTCGGCAGGGCTGAAGCTTTCTTT. Translation: CAGYRGFGRAEAFF.

This clone was seen a handful of times. The gene calls are TRBV7-2 and TRBJ1-5; 9 bases fit TRBD1. Trimming removed 5 bases from V and 2 bases from J; junction bases left unmatched: 1. The length of the CDR3 is 14 residues. In germline, CDR1 is SGHTA, CDR2 FQGNSA. The CDR3 bases are TGTGCCAGCAGCCGGGACAGGGGCAATCAGCCCCAGCATTTT. Its translation is CASSRDRGNQPQHF.

The chain carries TRBV7-8 and TRBJ2-5, with TRBD1 matching over 10 bases. The CDR3 length is 13 residues. CDR1 and CDR2 from the germline V gene are SGHVS and FQNEAQ. V shed 5 bases, J shed 4 bases, and the junction held 1 base outside the gene matches. The CDR3 protein is CASSDRGRETQYF. The CDR3 DNA sequence: TGTGCCAGCAGCGACAGGGGGCGAGAGACCCAGTACTTC.

The chain couples TRBV2 to TRBJ1-1; weak D call: TRBD1 (6 bases). From germline, CDR1 is SNHLY and CDR2 FYNNEI. This CDR3 has 13 amino acids. V gave up 2 bases and J gave up 6 bases, with 10 bases separating them. This CDR3 is CASSEQGISEAFF. CDR3 in DNA: TGTGCCAGCAGTGAACAGGGGATTTCTGAAGCTTTCTTT.

The chain links TRBV7-2 to TRBJ2-1; 11 bases agree with TRBD2. V trimming: 1 base; J trimming: 6 bases; junction bases outside the gene matches: 2. This CDR3 is built from 15 residues. Germline V gene data show CDR1 as SGHTA and CDR2 as FQGNSA. CDR3 sequence: CASSLVAGGVNEQFF. The CDR3 nucleotides read TGTGCCAGCAGCTTAGTAGCGGGAGGGGTCAATGAGCAGTTCTTC.

The chain employs TRBV6-5 and TRBJ2-7, with D possibly TRBD2 on 6 matching bases. V shed 6 bases and J shed 2 bases, with 14 bases lying between them. CDR3 size: 14 residues. CDR1 and CDR2 from the germline V gene are MNHEY and SVGAGI. CDR3 sequence: CASRRLGLPYEQYF. The CDR3 DNA sequence: TGTGCCAGCAGAAGACTAGGCCTCCCCTACGAGCAGTACTTC.

This chain connects TRBV6-6 to TRBJ2-1; 8 positions agree with TRBD2. The trim removed 6 bases at V and 7 bases at J, leaving 8 bases unmatched. The CDR3 extends over 14 amino acids. Germline assignment: CDR1 MNHNY and CDR2 SVGAGI (reference sequence). The CDR3 reads CASSPGRAGNEQFF. For the CDR3, the DNA is TGTGCCAGCAGCCCCGGGAGGGCGGGGAATGAGCAGTTCTTC.

The chain joins TRBV5-1 to TRBJ1-2; 11 bases map to TRBD1. V lost 4 bases to trimming and J lost 6 bases; unmatched junction nucleotides: 5. The CDR3 runs 14 residues. The germline V gene has CDR1 SGHRS and CDR2 YFSETQ. CDR3 sequence reads: CASSPGQGANGYTF. The CDR3 region has the DNA TGCGCCAGCAGCCCTGGACAGGGGGCGAATGGCTACACCTTC.

The chain couples TRBV10-3 to TRBJ2-5, with 12 bases fitting TRBD2. V trimming: 2 bases; J trimming: 3 bases; junction bases outside the gene matches: 1. The CDR3 contains 15 residues. The germline V gene has CDR1 ENHRY and CDR2 SYGVKD. DNA for the CDR3: TGTGCCATCAGTGAGCGGACTAGCGGGAAAGAGACCCAGTACTTC. This encodes CAISERTSGKETQYF.

The V call is TRBV27, the J call TRBJ1-2; tentatively, D is TRBD1 (6 bases). Germline CDR1 is MNHEY and CDR2 is SMNVEV (reference sequence). CDR3 length: 12 residues. V dropped 6 bases and J dropped 5 bases, with 10 bases sitting between them. The CDR3 region is CASRHREYGYTF. DNA of the CDR3: TGTGCCAGCAGACACAGGGAGTATGGCTACACCTTC.

The chain is built from TRBV7-2 and TRBJ2-5; 7 bases map to TRBD2. The CDR3 is made up of 14 amino acids. Trimming removed 3 bases from V and 0 bases from J; junction bases left unmatched: 1. Germline CDR1 is SGHTA and CDR2 is FQGNSA. CDR3: CASSFLADQETQYF. CDR3 coding DNA: TGTGCCAGCAGCTTTCTAGCGGACCAAGAGACCCAGTACTTC.

The chain has TRBV28 and TRBJ2-7, with TRBD2 as a possible D gene (5 bases). Trimming left V 4 bases short and J 3 bases short, with 13 bases between. The CDR3 has 14 amino acids. Germline V lookup: CDR1 MDHEN, CDR2 SYDVKM. CDR3 nucleotide sequence: TGTGCCAGCAGTTGGGGAGTGGTTTTCTACGAGCAGTACTTC. It codes for CASSWGVVFYEQYF. Supplemented by reference TRBV28 and TRBJ2-7, the full variable domain reads DVKVTQSSRYLVKRTGEKVFLECVQDMDHENMFWYRQDPGLGLRLIYFSYDVKMKEKGDIPEGYSVSREKKERFSLILESASTNQTSMYLCASSWGVVFYEQYFGPGTRLTVT.

The chain has TRBV29-1 and TRBJ2-1; 12 nucleotides match TRBD2. CDR1 SQVTM and CDR2 ANQGSEA come from the germline V gene. The CDR3 has 17 residues. The J segment lost 8 bases and the V segment lost 1 base, leaving 12 bases of the junction unmatched. Here the CDR3 reads CSVEGGSSGRVSDEQFF. The CDR3 bases are TGCAGCGTTGAAGGGGGGTCTAGCGGGAGGGTAAGCGATGAGCAGTTCTTC.

The sample holds a few counts of this clone. This chain uses TRBV28 with TRBJ2-1; 9 nucleotides align to TRBD2. Trimming removed 2 bases from V and 7 bases from J; junction bases left unmatched: 3. CDR1 MDHEN and CDR2 SYDVKM come from the germline V gene. The CDR3 has 14 amino acids. The chain's CDR3 is CASSLAGGFNEQFF. CDR3 in DNA: TGTGCCAGCAGTTTAGCGGGAGGGTTTAATGAGCAGTTCTTC.

This chain uses TRBV29-1 with TRBJ1-2; 9 nucleotides align to TRBD1. Looked up from germline, CDR1 is SQVTM and CDR2 is ANQGSEA. The CDR3 contains 12 residues. The V segment lost 6 bases and the J segment 3 bases; nucleotides outside the gene matches: 2. CDR3 DNA sequence: TGCAGCGTACGACAGGGGGACTATGGCTACACCTTC. Its translation: CSVRQGDYGYTF. The full variable domain, in which reference TRBV29-1 and TRBJ1-2 provide the parts outside the CDR3, is SAVISQKPSRDICQRGTSLTIQCQVDSQVTMMFWYRQQPGQSLTLIATANQGSEATYESGFVIDKFPISRPNLTFSTLTVSNMSPEDSSIYLCSVRQGDYGYTFGSGTRLTVV.

This sequence joins TRBV30 and TRBJ1-5; the match to TRBD1 covers 8 bases. The CDR3 is made up of 14 amino acids. V gave up 5 bases and J gave up 6 bases; unmatched junction bases: 9. Germline assignment: CDR1 GTSNPN and CDR2 SVGIG (reference sequence). DNA of the CDR3: TGTGCCTGGCAGACCGGGACAGGAGGTCAGCCCCAGCATTTT. Translation gives CAWQTGTGGQPQHF.

This clone was picked up one time. This sequence joins TRBV11-2 and TRBJ2-7, with 7 bases aligning to TRBD1. The CDR3 extends over 14 amino acids. The trim removed 5 bases at V and 3 bases at J, leaving 7 bases unmatched. CDR1 is SGHAT and CDR2 is FQNNGV in the germline V gene. In DNA form, the CDR3 reads TGTGCCAGCAGCGCAGGCGGACAGGACTACGAGCAGTACTTC. Translation gives CASSAGGQDYEQYF.

This clone was counted a few times. The chain combines TRBV7-8 with TRBJ1-1; 7 positions match TRBD1. This CDR3 comprises 11 residues. Germline V gene data show CDR1 as SGHVS and CDR2 as FQNEAQ. V trimming: 4 bases; J trimming: 12 bases; junction bases outside the gene matches: 5. In DNA form, the CDR3 reads TGTGCCAGCAGCTCGGGACAGAGGACTTTCTTT. This sequence encodes CASSSGQRTFF.

This clone was seen more than once but under ten times. The chain couples TRBV7-2 to TRBJ2-7, with 9 bases aligning to TRBD1. The CDR3 totals 16 residues. Germline loops: CDR1 SGHTA, CDR2 FQGNSA. After removal of 0 bases from V and 3 bases from J, the junction contained 6 bases not matched to a gene. The CDR3 DNA is TGTGCCAGCAGCTTAGCCCCGGGACAGGGTCTCTACGAGCAGTACTTC. Encoded protein: CASSLAPGQGLYEQYF.

The J gene is TRBJ1-5, the V gene TRBV29-1; no definite D call. V was cut by 4 bases and J by 4 bases, with 8 bases left in between. Germline loops: CDR1 SQVTM, CDR2 ANQGSEA. The CDR3 is 12 residues long. The CDR3 DNA follows: TGCAGCGTTGCGGGGATTAATCAGCCCCAGCATTTT. Translation: CSVAGINQPQHF.

This clone was detected ten times or more. V gene TRBV29-1 combines with J gene TRBJ2-6, with D maybe TRBD1 (5 bases). Trimming shortened V by 6 bases and J by 1 base, and 10 bases separated the two germline ends. The CDR3 has 14 residues. Germline CDR1 SQVTM, CDR2 ANQGSEA. CDR3 bases: TGCAGCGTCGACCCAGGGTCTGGGGCCAACGTCCTGACTTTC. This encodes CSVDPGSGANVLTF.

The V gene is TRBV2, the J gene TRBJ1-5; 10 bases fit TRBD1. This CDR3 region has 18 residues. The trim removed 4 bases at V and 1 base at J, leaving 10 bases unmatched. Germline CDR1 SNHLY, CDR2 FYNNEI. In nucleotides, the CDR3 is TGTGCCAGCAGTGGCCCCGGGACAGGGGAATTAAGCAATCAGCCCCAGCATTTT. Protein product: CASSGPGTGELSNQPQHF.